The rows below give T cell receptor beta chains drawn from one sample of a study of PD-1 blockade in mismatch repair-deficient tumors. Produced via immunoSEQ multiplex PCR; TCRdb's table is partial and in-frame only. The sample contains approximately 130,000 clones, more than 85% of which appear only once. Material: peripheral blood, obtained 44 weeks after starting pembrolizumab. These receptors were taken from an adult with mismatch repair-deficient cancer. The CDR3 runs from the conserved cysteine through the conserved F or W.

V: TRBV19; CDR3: CASSIGPGLGSYEQYF
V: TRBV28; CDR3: CASSTGTGAYEQYF
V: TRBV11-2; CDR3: CASSLVSEQFF
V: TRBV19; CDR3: CASSPVGRKQETQYF
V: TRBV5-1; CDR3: CASSPSGGLEQYF
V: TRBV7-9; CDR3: CASSLTLDRGDTEAFF
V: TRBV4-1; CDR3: CASSQGRETAYEQYF
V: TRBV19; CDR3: CASSIGGALSYEQYF
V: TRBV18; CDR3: CASSLGTNNEQFF
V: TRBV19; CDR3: CASSTGRETDTQYF
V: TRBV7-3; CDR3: CASRQGGQNTGELFF
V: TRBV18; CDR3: CASSGNRGFRGEQFF
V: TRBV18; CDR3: CASSPGLETQYF
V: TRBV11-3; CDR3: CASSDQLGLAGYTGELFF
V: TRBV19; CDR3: CASRARVQETQYF
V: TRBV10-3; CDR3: CAISELQGGNTIYF
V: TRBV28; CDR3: CASILSRGGDTQYF
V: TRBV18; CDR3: CASSQQDRGGQPQHF
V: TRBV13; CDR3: CASTQWGWAGELFF
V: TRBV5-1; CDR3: CASSLYTGRDYEQYF
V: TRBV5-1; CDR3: CASSLTFQETQYF
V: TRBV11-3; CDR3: CASSLKSRLGTPSYEQYF
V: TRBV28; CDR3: CASSLRAGSNEQFF
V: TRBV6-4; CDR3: CASSEAGGHNEQFF
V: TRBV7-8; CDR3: CASSLAAREEKLFF
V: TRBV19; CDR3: CASSIKRPGERVNTEAFF
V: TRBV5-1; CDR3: CASSLAPKAYEQYF
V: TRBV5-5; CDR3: CASSPSGTGGYEQYF
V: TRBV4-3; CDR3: CASSQRGLAGTTDTQYF
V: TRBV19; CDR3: CATTTGGGGGELFF
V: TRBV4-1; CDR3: CASSQPNGMEPQHF
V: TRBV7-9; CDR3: CASSFYTEKLFF
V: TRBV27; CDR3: CASTPDSSPNTEAFF
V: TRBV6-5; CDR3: CASSYELGSEQYF
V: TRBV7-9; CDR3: CASSLVGTGPETQYF
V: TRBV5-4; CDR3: CASSGQGGLIETQYF
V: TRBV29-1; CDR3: CSVEDHSGSVYNEQFF
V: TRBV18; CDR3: CASSPPLVGRHEQYF
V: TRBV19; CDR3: CATRQGGGYTF
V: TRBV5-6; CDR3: CASSRARSGANVLTF
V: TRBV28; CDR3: CASSPNQGVYEQYF
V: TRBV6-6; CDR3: CASSDAQDYNEQFF
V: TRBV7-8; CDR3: CASSLGPGQNNEQFF
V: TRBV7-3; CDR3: CASSTQANTEAFF
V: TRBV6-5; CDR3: CASSPDRRNTEAFF
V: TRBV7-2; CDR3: CASSPARQSGGSTDTQYF
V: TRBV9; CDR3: CASSRGGNEQFF
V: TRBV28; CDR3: CASSLQQGMNTEAFF
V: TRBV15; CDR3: CATSRGAGGPKNEQFF
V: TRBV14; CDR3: CASRVTGGGDTQYF
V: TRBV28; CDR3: CASSRTGGNQPQHF
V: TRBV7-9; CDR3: CASSHSSSASSYNEQFF
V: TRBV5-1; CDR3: CASRVTSGSSEQYF
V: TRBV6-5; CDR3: CASSYSELAGEQFF
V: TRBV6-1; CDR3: CASRAWTGEDEQYF
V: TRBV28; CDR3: CASSHDRGGGETQYF
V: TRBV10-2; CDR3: CASSDKAATEAFF
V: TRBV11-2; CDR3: CASTPVGNQETQYF
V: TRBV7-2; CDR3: CASSRNSGTDTQYF